This T cell receptor (beta chain) comes out of a study of brain metastases from non-small cell lung cancer. Study-level points and caveats: Brain metastases had lower T-cell infiltration than primary tumors. In roughly 64% of brain metastases, T-cell clones were expanded compared with matched primary tumors. Brain metastases shared most TCR repertoire with primaries, with sparse T cells.

This clone is classed as large. The target antigen is unknown. Sequencing was performed with immunoSEQ multiplex PCR; in TCRdb, only in-frame clones are kept and a portion is missing. The sample shows roughly 4,000 clones, roughly 83% of them seen only once. The V end lost 6 bases, the J end lost 7 bases, and 9 bases lay between the germline ends. The CDR3 runs 11 residues. The chain combines TRBV12-3 or TRBV12-4 with TRBJ1-1; no firm D call. Sequenced sample: primary lung tumor tissue. The clonotype comes from a donor aged 40 or older with non-small cell lung cancer. DNA of the CDR3: TGTGCCAGCAGCCTCGGGGTTGAAGCTTTCTTT. It specifies CASSLGVEAFF.